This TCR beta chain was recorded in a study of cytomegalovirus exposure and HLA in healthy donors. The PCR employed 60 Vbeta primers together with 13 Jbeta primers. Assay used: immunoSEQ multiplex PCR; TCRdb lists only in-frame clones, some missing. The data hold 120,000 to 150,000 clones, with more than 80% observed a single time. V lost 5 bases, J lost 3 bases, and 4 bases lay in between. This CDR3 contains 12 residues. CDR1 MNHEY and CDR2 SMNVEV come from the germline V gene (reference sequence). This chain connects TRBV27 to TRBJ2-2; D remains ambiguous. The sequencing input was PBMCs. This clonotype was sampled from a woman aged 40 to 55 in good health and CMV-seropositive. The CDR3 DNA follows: TGTGCCAGCAGTCCAGACACCGGGGAGCTGTTTTTT. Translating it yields CASSPDTGELFF.